This T cell receptor (beta chain) comes out of a study of blood T cell repertoires in COVID-19. Looking at the study overall: The United States, Italy and Spain were the sources of the acute and convalescent COVID-19 samples. Nucleic acid was either cDNA or gDNA, and it came from T cells, B-cell-depleted T cells, or PBMCs.

The V gene's germline CDR1 is SGHVS and CDR2 FQNEAQ. V shed 5 bases and J 2 bases; nucleotides not matched to a gene: 6. The CDR3 spans 15 residues. Original processing notes: The assay estimated nucleated cells by amplifying reference gene primers. Assay used: immunoSEQ multiplex PCR; TCRdb lists only in-frame clones, some missing. The V and J calls and clone size were taken over from that table, and D and trimming were inferred from the DNA. The data contain 55,000 or so clones, roughly 80% of them singletons. This chain connects TRBV7-8 to TRBJ1-3; 7 bases agree with TRBD1. The specimen sequenced was peripheral blood. The sequence was obtained from a human donor in a cohort sampled during active or convalescent COVID-19. The chain's CDR3 is CASSPWQGAGNTIYF. The CDR3 bases are TGTGCCAGCAGCCCCTGGCAGGGGGCTGGAAACACCATATATTTT.